Included here is one TCR beta chain sequence, with context. Alongside a J-beta primer mix, a sample-barcoded 5' primer served in a second PCR lasting about 6 to 11 cycles. Each CDR3 protein is one row after TCRdb ran MiXCR on the 5' RACE reads. The sample yields about 930,000 distinct CDR3 sequences, 29% seen once. This sample stems from a study of blood T cells in healthy people across ages. The CDR3 has 17 amino acids. Germline CDR1 and CDR2: SGHAT and FQNNGV. V was pared by 1 base and J by 7 bases, with 20 bases between. These data were also filed under a second study, of T cells of mothers and their children.

The material sequenced was blood. This chain joins TRBV11-2 and TRBJ2-1, with D possibly being TRBD2 (5 bases). The source of this sequence is a woman between 40 and 55 years old in good health. The CDR3 reads CASSLGSWTQRRNEQFF. In nucleotides, the CDR3 is TGTGCCAGCAGCTTAGGGTCGTGGACTCAACGAAGGAATGAGCAGTTCTTC.